This section outlines one T cell receptor (beta chain) sequence together with its context. It lacks a known antigen. Base qualities are not at hand, and no much larger clone is one base apart. This entry comes from a study of shared clonotypes between healthy human individuals (dated by TCRdb to about 2020). At the level of the whole study: The cohort included three men and a couple of women between 18 and 49 years of age. To increase sequencing depth and limit assay-specific biases, TCR repertoire library preparation and sequencing were carried out by different laboratories using diverse techniques. Blood TCR repertoires of about five healthy adults were deeply sequenced to estimate repertoire size and the extent of clonotype sharing between individuals. Leukapheresis yielded between about 0.94 and 10 billion PBMCs per donor. Per donor, three plates each were used for CD4 naive and CD4 memory, two for CD8 naive, and one for CD8 memory.

TCR CDR3 regions were amplified from genomic DNA by multiplex PCR using the deep immunoSEQ assay. Extracted genomic DNA from each cell subset was distributed evenly across all wells of several immunoSEQ 96-well plates, and each plate was treated as a replicate. For sorted subsets, each replicate PCR was loaded with 200 ng genomic DNA, equivalent to approximately 27,000 T cell genomes. Purified libraries were measured with a Qubit 3.0 fluorometer, size-checked on a Bioanalyzer 2100, and measured again with the KAPA Library Quantification kit. A separate single-read 150-cycle Illumina NextSeq 550 flow cell was used to sequence each immunoSEQ 96-well plate. Processing in the source paper ran as follows. The immunoSEQ output contained only junctional sequences without quality scores, so filtering could not match that applied to full-length reads. To assign V/J genes and CDR3, sequences were annotated against IMGT germline references using PyIR, a Python wrapper for IgBLAST v1.9. Reads were filtered out if the reads had weak V/J assignments (E-value above 1e-6), no CDR3, stop codons, out-of-frame junctions, or ambiguous translated residues. V3J clonotypes were defined as sequences sharing an identical inferred V gene, J gene, and CDR3 amino acid sequence. Percentage overlap between repertoires was calculated by dividing the number of shared unique clonotypes by the size of the smaller repertoire. Richness of each repertoire was evaluated using RTK rarefaction, the Chao1 estimator, and Recon v2.1 estimates of unobserved clonotypes. For all TCRbeta clonotypes obtained by the gDNA method from four donors, generation probabilities were computed with OLGA. Drawn from immuneACCESS, this table holds only the in-frame rearrangements with V and J called that TCRdb kept. Clones are partly lost; checked studies trace under half to an unresolved V gene and leave the rest unexplained. The V and J calls and the clone size are those of that table, but D and trimming were determined from the DNA. For this sample there are 730,000 or so clones; around 72% appear just once. Approximately 2% of the sample comes from the top ten.

V and J are truncated by 0 bases and 8 bases respectively, leaving an intervening sequence of 8 bases. Reading the germline V gene gives CDR1 MNHNS and CDR2 SASEGT. From cysteine to phenylalanine, the CDR3 is 12 amino acids long. The CDR3 DNA has 36 bases and is translated from base 1. General findings and caveats noted by the study authors: Compared with non-shared clonotypes, clonotypes shared by all four sorted-subset donors had higher generation probabilities. Sampling was limited to blood, and TCR repertoires in tissue likely differ from TCR repertoires in blood. Even with the large sequencing depth, rarefaction of the sorted-subset datasets indicated that sequencing was incomplete. When a handful of donors were compared, the shared fraction of clonotypes was about 5.4% for naive CD4, around 3.5% for naive CD8, 2% to 2.5% for memory CD4, and around 0.37% for memory CD8. Pairwise subsampling led to the expectation that sequencing depth would affect the degree of clonotype sharing among donors. Estimated clonotype richness was generally larger for naive than for memory subsets. Because the study included a small number of donors, the genetic and exposure-history diversity represented was limited.

Healthy HIV-negative adults with no recently reported acute infections or vaccinations were included as donors. Only Caucasian adults living in Nashville, Tennessee, USA were represented among the donors. CD4+ T cells were enriched by magnetic negative selection; naive cells were then positively selected on CD45RA, and the negative fraction formed the memory subset. After blood collection by leukapheresis, PBMCs were isolated using Ficoll-Histopaque density gradient centrifugation and then cryopreserved in the vapor phase of liquid nitrogen. Analytical flow cytometry was used to check the purity and quantity of each magnetically sorted T cell population. Each sorted fraction had its genomic DNA isolated and then quantified by UV absorbance on a Nanodrop 2000c.

The specimen was memory CD4+ T cells sorted from blood. The cell subset or site label on this specimen signifies: CD45RA-negative fraction. The chain links TRBV6-1 with TRBJ2-7; D gene: possibly TRBD1, on 5 matching bases. This TCR came from a woman aged 30 to 39 in good health. The CDR3 has the sequence CASSEAGQKQYF. In nucleotides, the sequence is TGTGCCAGCAGTGAAGCAGGACAAAAGCAGTACTTC.